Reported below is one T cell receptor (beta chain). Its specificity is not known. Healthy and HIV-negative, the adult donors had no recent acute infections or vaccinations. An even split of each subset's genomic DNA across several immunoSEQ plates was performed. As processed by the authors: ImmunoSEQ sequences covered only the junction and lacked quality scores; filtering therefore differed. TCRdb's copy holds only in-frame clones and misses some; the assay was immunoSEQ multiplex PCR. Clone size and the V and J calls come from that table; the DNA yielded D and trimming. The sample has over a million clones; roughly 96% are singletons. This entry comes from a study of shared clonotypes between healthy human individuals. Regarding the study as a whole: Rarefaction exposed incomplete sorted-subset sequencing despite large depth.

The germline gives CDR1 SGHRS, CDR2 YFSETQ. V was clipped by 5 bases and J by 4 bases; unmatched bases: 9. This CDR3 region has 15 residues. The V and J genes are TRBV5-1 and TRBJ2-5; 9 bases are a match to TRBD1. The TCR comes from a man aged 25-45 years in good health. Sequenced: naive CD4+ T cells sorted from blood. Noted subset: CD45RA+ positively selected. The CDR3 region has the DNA TGCGCCAGCAGACGAACGGGACAGGGTGGAGAGACCCAGTACTTC. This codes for CASRRTGQGGETQYF.